This entry lists 25 T cell receptor beta chains sequenced from one sample in a study of T cells in Graves' hyperthyroidism and ophthalmopathy. Researchers took RNA transcripts and amplified the TCR beta CDR3 regions from them. The TCR CDR3 first-round RT-PCR relied on the HTBI primer set. TCRdb reprocessed the multiplex PCR reads with MiXCR, giving one entry per CDR3 protein. Here the sample spans about 280,000 distinct CDR3 sequences, around a quarter being singletons. The sample was blood. All receptors derive from a man between 35 and 55 years old with Graves' hyperthyroidism that later progressed to Graves' ophthalmopathy.

The V gene is TRBV7-3, the J gene TRBJ2-2; D uncertain. CDR3 size: 13 residues. V lost 7 bases to trimming and J lost 3 bases, with 9 bases between them. Germline V gene sequence: CDR1 SGHTA, CDR2 FQGTGA. The CDR3 bases are TGTGCCAGCAAATCCCCGGACACCGGGGAGCTGTTTTTT. Protein sequence: CASKSPDTGELFF.

This sequence joins TRBV5-8 and TRBJ2-7; tentative D call: TRBD1 (6 bases). Trimming shortened V by 3 bases and J by 2 bases, and 15 bases separated the two germline ends. The length of the CDR3 is 15 residues. CDR1 SGHTS and CDR2 YDEGEE come from the germline V gene. CDR3 sequence: CASSSTGTLTYEQYF. In DNA form, the CDR3 reads TGTGCCAGCAGCTCAACCGGGACACTAACCTACGAGCAGTACTTC. Together with reference TRBV5-8 and TRBJ2-7, the CDR3 gives the full variable domain: EAGVTQSPTHLIKTRGQQATLRCSPISGHTSVYWYQQALGLGLQFLLWYDEGEERNRGNFPPRFSGRQFPNYSSELNVNALELEDSALYLCASSSTGTLTYEQYFGPGTRLTVT.

The V and J genes are TRBV11-1 and TRBJ1-1; no definite D call. Germline V gene sequence: CDR1 SGHAT, CDR2 FQDESV (reference sequence). This CDR3 has 14 residues. With 0 bases removed from V and 1 base from J, the gap between germline ends came to 6 bases. In nucleotides, the CDR3 is TGTGCCAGCAGCTTAGCGGGAGCGAACACTGAAGCTTTCTTT. Translation gives CASSLAGANTEAFF.

The chain combines TRBV11-3 with TRBJ2-7, with D maybe TRBD1 (5 bases). The V gene lost 2 bases and the J gene lost 0 bases, with 11 bases spanning the gap. The germline CDR1 and CDR2 sequences are SGHNT and YENEEA. The CDR3 has 15 amino acids. CDR3 bases: TGTGCCAGCAGCTTAAAAGCAGGGATCTCCTACGAGCAGTACTTC. Translated, it gives CASSLKAGISYEQYF.

This clonotype was counted many times. The J gene is TRBJ1-2, the V gene TRBV7-8; no clear D gene. CDR3 length: 19 residues. The germline V and J ends were trimmed by 2 bases and 1 base, with 23 bases remaining between them. Per germline, CDR1 SGHVS and CDR2 FQNEAQ. CDR3 sequence reads: CASSLLRGDKGRSNYGYTF. The CDR3 bases are TGTGCCAGCAGCTTACTGCGTGGAGACAAAGGACGTAGTAACTATGGCTACACCTTC. The variable domain in full, completed from reference TRBV7-8 and TRBJ1-2, reads GAGVSQSPRYKVAKRGQDVALRCDPISGHVSLFWYQQALGQGPEFLTYFQNEAQLDKSGLPSDRFFAERPEGSVSTLKIQRTQQEDSAVYLCASSLLRGDKGRSNYGYTFGSGTRLTVV.

This clonotype has a count of ten or more. This sequence joins TRBV5-1 and TRBJ2-7, with D perhaps assigned TRBD1 or TRBD2 (5 bases each). V gave up 4 bases and J gave up 3 bases, with 17 bases separating them. This CDR3 contains 15 residues. Germline loops: CDR1 SGHRS, CDR2 YFSETQ. CDR3 bases: TGCGCCAGCAGCGGATTTGCCGGGGCCAACTACGAGCAGTACTTC. This gives the protein CASSGFAGANYEQYF.

This clonotype has a count of ten or more. J is TRBJ1-1 and V is TRBV7-9, with no clear D. There are 15 residues in the CDR3. The germline V gene encodes CDR1 SEHNR and CDR2 FQNEAQ (reference sequence). The germline V and J ends were trimmed by 0 bases and 0 bases, with 8 bases remaining between them. Here the CDR3 DNA reads TGTGCCAGCAGCTTAGCCTATTTACTGAACACTGAAGCTTTCTTT. It yields the protein CASSLAYLLNTEAFF.

Ten or more counts support this clonotype. The gene calls are TRBV16 and TRBJ1-5, with 8 bases lining up with TRBD1. The J segment lost 2 bases and the V segment lost 5 bases, leaving 8 bases of the junction unmatched. CDR3 length equals 16 residues. Germline assignment: CDR1 KGHSY and CDR2 FQNENV. DNA of the CDR3: TGTGCCAGCAGCGCACCAGGGGGCAGGGGCAATCAGCCCCAGCATTTT. It specifies CASSAPGGRGNQPQHF.

This clonotype was seen many times. The rearrangement joins TRBV24-1 to TRBJ2-5; tentatively, D is TRBD1 (6 bases). The CDR3 totals 15 residues. From germline, CDR1 is KGHDR and CDR2 SFDVKD. With 1 base removed from V and 1 base from J, the gap between germline ends came to 9 bases. The CDR3 reads CATSDFRDIQETQYF. CDR3 nucleotides: TGTGCCACCAGTGATTTTAGGGACATCCAAGAGACCCAGTACTTC.

Ten or more counts support this clonotype. A much larger clone differs by one base, so this may be a read error. V gene TRBV7-9 combines with J gene TRBJ1-3; D remains unclear. Germline CDR1 is SEHNR and CDR2 is FQNEAQ (reference sequence). V lost 1 base and J lost 4, with 2 bases in between. This CDR3 has 12 amino acids. DNA for the CDR3: TGTGCCAGCAGCTTAGGAGGAAACACCATATATTTT. It translates to CASSLGGNTIYF.

This clonotype was counted ten times or more. The rearrangement joins TRBV4-1 to TRBJ2-7, with TRBD1 matching 9 bases. CDR3 size: 14 residues. Germline V gene sequence: CDR1 MGHRA, CDR2 YSYEKL. The V and J ends lost 3 bases and 4 bases, in that order; junction bases with no gene match: 4. The CDR3 region is CASSHRDRVYEQYF. CDR3 bases: TGCGCCAGCAGCCATCGGGACAGGGTTTACGAGCAGTACTTC.

This clonotype was recorded many times. The gene calls are TRBV28 and TRBJ2-6; no firm D call. Germline-derived CDR1 and CDR2 are MDHEN and SYDVKM. The length of the CDR3 is 17 residues. Trimming cost V 5 bases and J 0 bases, with 14 bases left between them. The CDR3 spells CASSPPRLNSGANVLTF. CDR3 bases: TGTGCCAGCAGTCCCCCCCGACTGAACTCTGGGGCCAACGTCCTGACTTTC.

This clonotype was picked up many times. J is TRBJ1-6 and V is TRBV30; TRBD1 might be the D (6 bases). V lost 2 bases, J lost 6 bases, and 20 bases lay in between. Germline V CDR1 and CDR2: GTSNPN, SVGIG (reference sequence). This CDR3 spans 17 amino acids. The CDR3: CAWSPRMTGAGNSPLHF. DNA for the CDR3: TGTGCCTGGAGTCCCCGAATGACGGGGGCCGGTAATTCACCCCTCCACTTT.

The V call is TRBV6-1, the J call TRBJ2-7; 9 bases map to TRBD1. V was clipped by 1 base and J by 9 bases; unmatched bases: 10. Germline V CDR1 and CDR2: MNHNS, SASEGT. This CDR3 comprises 15 residues. CDR3 DNA sequence: TGTGCCAGCAGTGAAGGGGGGGACAGGGATCGCGCGCAGTACTTC. This codes for CASSEGGDRDRAQYF.

This clonotype was found many times. The rearrangement uses TRBV6-5 and TRBJ2-4; D uncertain. The CDR3 is 15 residues long. V was pared by 0 bases and J by 6 bases, with 12 bases between. Germline CDR1 and CDR2: MNHEY and SVGAGI. CDR3 protein: CASSYSPGSLNIQYF. The CDR3 DNA reads TGTGCCAGCAGTTACTCCCCGGGTAGTTTAAACATTCAGTACTTC.

V usage is TRBV5-1 and J usage is TRBJ2-4; perhaps TRBD2 as D (6 bases). The CDR3 is 17 amino acids. CDR1 SGHRS and CDR2 YFSETQ come from the germline V gene. V shed 0 bases and J shed 7 bases, with 20 bases lying between them. The CDR3: CASSLGPLGPEGNIQYF. The CDR3 DNA follows: TGCGCCAGCAGCTTGGGCCCCCTGGGTCCGGAGGGGAACATTCAGTACTTC.

This clonotype was picked up many times. J is TRBJ1-2 and V is TRBV27, with TRBD1 identical over 7 bases. After removal of 6 bases from V and 1 base from J, the junction contained 2 bases not matched to a gene. Germline V CDR1 and CDR2: MNHEY, SMNVEV (reference sequence). The CDR3 is 13 amino acids. The CDR3 nucleotides read TGTGCCAGCAGACAGGGGTTTAACTATGGCTACACCTTC. Its protein is CASRQGFNYGYTF.

This clonotype was picked up many times. The chain couples TRBV28 to TRBJ1-5, with no clear D. Trimming stripped 4 bases from V and 0 bases from J, with 13 bases between. The CDR3 is 16 amino acids. The germline gives CDR1 MDHEN, CDR2 SYDVKM. In DNA, the CDR3 is TGTGCCAGCAGTTCCGCCAACCGGGCTAGCAATCAGCCCCAGCATTTT. Residues: CASSSANRASNQPQHF.

This clonotype has ten or more counts. The genes are TRBV19 and TRBJ2-2; 10 bases agree with TRBD2. CDR1 is LNHDA and CDR2 is SQIVND in the germline V gene (reference sequence). The CDR3 contains 16 residues. J lost 3 bases, V lost 8 bases, and 9 bases had no gene match. As DNA, the CDR3 is TGTGCCAGTTCAGGTAGCGGGAGGCCCGACACCGGGGAGCTGTTTTTT. Its protein is CASSGSGRPDTGELFF.

This clonotype was found many times. V usage is TRBV13 and J usage is TRBJ2-5; 7 nucleotides line up with TRBD1. V shed 4 bases and J 5 bases; nucleotides not matched to a gene: 7. The CDR3 totals 14 residues. CDR1 is PRHDT, CDR2 FYEKMQ, per germline (reference sequence). Written as DNA, the CDR3 is TGTGCCAGCAGCTCCTATAGGGACAGTGAGACCCAGTACTTC. This codes for CASSSYRDSETQYF.

This clonotype was detected many times. The rearrangement joins TRBV9 to TRBJ2-2, with D uncertain. V was clipped by 2 bases and J by 4 bases, with 9 bases between them. The CDR3 length is 14 residues. CDR1 SGDLS and CDR2 YYNGEE come from the germline V gene. As DNA, the CDR3 is TGTGCCAGCAGCGTGAGCTCAACCACCGGGGAGCTGTTTTTT. It encodes CASSVSSTTGELFF.

This clonotype occurred a few times. This chain uses TRBV15 with TRBJ2-7, with D possibly TRBD1 on 5 matching bases. With 0 bases removed from V and 5 bases from J, the gap between germline ends came to 8 bases. This CDR3 comprises 13 residues. CDR1 is LNHNV and CDR2 is YYDKDF in the germline V gene (reference sequence). CDR3 loop: CATSREGLDEQYF. In nucleotides, the CDR3 is TGTGCCACCAGCAGAGAGGGGCTGGACGAGCAGTACTTC.

The V gene is TRBV7-2, the J gene TRBJ1-5; D is uncertain. There are 14 residues in the CDR3. V lost 4 bases and J 6 bases, leaving 13 bases between the germline ends. Germline-derived CDR1 and CDR2 are SGHTA and FQGNSA. CDR3 sequence reads: CASSSRRVSQPQHF. The DNA for the CDR3 is TGTGCCAGCAGCTCCAGACGGGTGAGTCAGCCCCAGCATTTT. Based on the CDR3 plus reference TRBV7-2 and TRBJ1-5, the full variable domain is GAGVSQSPSNKVTEKGKDVELRCDPISGHTALYWYRQSLGQGLEFLIYFQGNSAPDKSGLPSDRFSAERTGGSVSTLTIQRTQQEDSAVYLCASSSRRVSQPQHFGDGTRLSIL.

The chain recombines TRBV7-2 with TRBJ1-5; D not certain. The CDR3 length is 14 residues. Germline CDR1 is SGHTA and CDR2 is FQGNSA. With 3 bases removed from V and 5 bases from J, the gap between germline ends came to 11 bases. CDR3 amino acids: CASSFRGGDQPQHF. The CDR3 DNA reads as TGTGCCAGCAGCTTCCGGGGTGGAGATCAGCCCCAGCATTTT.

The chain links TRBV20-1 to TRBJ1-2, with D perhaps TRBD1 (6 bases). Trimming removed 5 bases from V and 4 bases from J, with 17 bases in between. The CDR3 contains 14 residues. Germline V gene lookup returns CDR1 DFQATT and CDR2 SNEGSKA (reference sequence). The DNA for the CDR3 is TGCAGTGCTCGGGAGTGGAGGGGGATCTATGGCTACACCTTC. It translates to CSAREWRGIYGYTF.